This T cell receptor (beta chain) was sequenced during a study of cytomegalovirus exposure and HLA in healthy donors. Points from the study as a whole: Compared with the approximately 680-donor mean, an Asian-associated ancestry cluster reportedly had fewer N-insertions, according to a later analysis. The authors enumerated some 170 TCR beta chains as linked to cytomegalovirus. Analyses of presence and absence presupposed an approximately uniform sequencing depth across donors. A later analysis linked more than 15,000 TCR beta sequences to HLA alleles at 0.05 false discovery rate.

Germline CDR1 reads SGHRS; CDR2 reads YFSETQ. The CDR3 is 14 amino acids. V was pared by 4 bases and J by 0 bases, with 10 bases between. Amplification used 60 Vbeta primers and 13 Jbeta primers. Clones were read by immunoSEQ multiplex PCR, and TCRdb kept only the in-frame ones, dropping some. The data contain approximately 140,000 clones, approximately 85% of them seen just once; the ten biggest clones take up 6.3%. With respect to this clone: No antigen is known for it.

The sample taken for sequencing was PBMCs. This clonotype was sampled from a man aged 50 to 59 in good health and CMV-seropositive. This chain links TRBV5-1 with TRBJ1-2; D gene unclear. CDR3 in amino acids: CASSPPGANYGYTF. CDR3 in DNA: TGCGCCAGCAGCCCCCCCGGAGCTAACTATGGCTACACCTTC.